In this sample, the clone carrying this TCR beta chain turned up once. Its antigen is not known. The assay was immunoSEQ multiplex PCR, and TCRdb's table has in-frame clones only and misses some. This sample has around 700,000 clones, with approximately 75% found just once. This CDR3 is built from 16 residues. Germline assignment: CDR1 SGHTA and CDR2 FQGNSA. Losses at the gene ends were 5 bases for V and 2 bases for J; bases not matched to a gene: 10. These data come from a study of shared clonotypes between healthy human individuals. Study-level results: Clonotype sharing among donors was expected to depend on sequencing depth. Estimated richness was generally greater in naive than memory subsets. Some naive CD4 clonotypes, around 5%, turned up in common across several donors.

The sequenced material came from memory CD4+ T cells sorted from blood. Subset given: CD45RA-negative fraction. The TCR comes from a woman aged 25 to 45 in good health. The chain employs TRBV7-2 and TRBJ2-7, with 9 bases aligning to TRBD2. CDR3 loop: CASSPEGLAPPYEQYF. CDR3 bases: TGTGCCAGCAGCCCGGAGGGACTAGCCCCCCCCTACGAGCAGTACTTC. The full variable domain, rest sourced from reference TRBV7-2 and TRBJ2-7, is GAGVSQSPSNKVTEKGKDVELRCDPISGHTALYWYRQSLGQGLEFLIYFQGNSAPDKSGLPSDRFSAERTGGSVSTLTIQRTQQEDSAVYLCASSPEGLAPPYEQYFGPGTRLTVT.